These 13 T cell receptor beta chains originate from one sample sequenced in a study of human T cells and chemical hapten exposure. Noted time point: pre-sensitization, week 0. Treatment reported: therapeutic diphenylcyclopropenone sensitization with weekly scalp DPC. MiXCR was run by TCRdb on the RACE reads, yielding one entry per CDR3 protein. The data hold some 360,000 distinct CDR3 sequences, with less than 6.5% observed a single time. The sequencing used whole blood, collected in connection with sensitization to the hapten diphenylcyclopropenone (DPC). All receptors derive from a woman aged 45-60 years with alopecia areata. Some clones in this sample may be carry-over from other donors' samples.

The CDR3: CSASIRVGANYGYTF. DNA of the CDR3: TGCAGTGCTTCCATACGGGTGGGAGCTAACTATGGCTACACCTTC. The chain uses TRBV20-1 and TRBJ1-2; no firm D call. The V gene's germline CDR1 is DFQATT and CDR2 SNEGSKA (reference sequence). Trimming cost V 5 bases and J 0 bases, with 16 bases left between them. The CDR3 has 15 amino acids.

This clonotype was detected many times. The CDR3 here is CASSLSSGPLSYNEQFF. In DNA form, the CDR3 reads TGTGCCAGCAGTTTATCCTCAGGCCCACTCTCCTACAATGAGCAGTTCTTC. The chain couples TRBV28 to TRBJ2-1; D is uncertain. The CDR3 is 17 amino acids. CDR1 MDHEN and CDR2 SYDVKM come from the germline V gene. Trimming pared 1 base from V and 0 bases from J, leaving 13 bases between.

This clonotype has a count of ten or more. This chain uses TRBV6-1 with TRBJ1-1; 8 nucleotides match TRBD1. The CDR3 sequence is 12 residues long. Germline V gene sequence: CDR1 MNHNS, CDR2 SASEGT. Written as DNA, the CDR3 is TGTGACCCACAGGGGGGGAAGACTGAAGCTTTCTTT. This sequence encodes CDPQGGKTEAFF.

This clonotype was detected many times. This chain uses TRBV19 with TRBJ1-5, with D unclear. In germline, CDR1 is LNHDA, CDR2 SQIVND (reference sequence). CDR3 length: 15 residues. Trimming took 7 bases from V and 0 from J, leaving 13 bases between them. The chain's CDR3 is CASTYTENSNQPQHF. CDR3 sequence (DNA): TGTGCCAGTACCTATACTGAAAATAGCAATCAGCCCCAGCATTTT.

There are many counts of this clonotype. In nucleotides, the CDR3 is TGTGCCAGCAGCGCAACGACTAGCTTGGCTGAGCAGTTCTTC. Amino acids: CASSATTSLAEQFF. The gene calls are TRBV9 and TRBJ2-1, with 7 bases aligning to TRBD2. Germline loops: CDR1 SGDLS, CDR2 YYNGEE. The length of the CDR3 is 14 residues. V was clipped by 3 bases and J by 9 bases; unmatched bases: 9.

This clonotype appeared a few times. A read error may produce the germline difference seen at one junction end. The CDR3 reads CASSQSTGEETQYF. For the CDR3, the DNA is TGTGCCAGCAGTCAATCGACAGGGGAAGAGACCCAGTACTTC. The chain carries TRBV16 and TRBJ2-5, with TRBD1 identical over 8 bases. From germline, CDR1 is KGHSY and CDR2 FQNENV. This CDR3 has 14 amino acids. The variable domain in full, completed from reference TRBV16 and TRBJ2-5, reads GEEVAQTPKHLVRGEGQKAKLYCAPIKGHSYVFWYQQVLKNEFKFLISFQNENVFDETGMPKERFSAKCLPNSPCSLEIQATKLEDSAVYFCASSQSTGEETQYFGPGTRLLVL.

This clonotype has ten or more counts. The V gene is TRBV4-2, the J gene TRBJ2-7; 8 bases align to TRBD2. This CDR3 is built from 15 residues. J was trimmed by 6 bases and V by 0 bases; bases with no gene match: 7. Germline V gives CDR1 LGHNA, CDR2 YNFKEQ. CDR3 loop: CASSQDSSGGGEQYF. CDR3 in DNA: TGTGCCAGCAGCCAAGATTCCAGCGGGGGAGGCGAGCAGTACTTC.

This clonotype was counted a few times. The rearrangement links TRBV11-2 to TRBJ1-1, with D maybe TRBD1 (5 bases). The germline V gene has CDR1 SGHAT and CDR2 FQNNGV. This CDR3 comprises 13 residues. V dropped 5 bases and J dropped 7 bases, with 14 bases sitting between them. The CDR3 region is CASSQQAAVEAFF. Here the CDR3 DNA reads TGTGCCAGCAGCCAACAGGCGGCAGTTGAAGCTTTCTTT.

This clonotype has a handful of counts. Written as DNA, the CDR3 is TGCGCCAGCAGCCCAGCTGGGCAGGGGGTGCGAAAGGCTTTCTTT. Amino acids: CASSPAGQGVRKAFF. The rearrangement links TRBV4-1 to TRBJ1-1; 7 nucleotides agree with TRBD1. V dropped 4 bases and J dropped 11; count of bases not matched to a gene: 16. This CDR3 is 15 amino acids long. Germline V CDR1 and CDR2: MGHRA, YSYEKL.

The V call is TRBV3-1, the J call TRBJ1-2; D ambiguous. Per the germline V gene, CDR1 is LGHDT and CDR2 is YNNKEL (reference sequence). The CDR3 runs 16 residues. Trimming removed 0 bases from V and 4 bases from J, with 15 bases in between. In DNA form, the CDR3 reads TGTGCCAGCAGCCAAGATCTTAGGGCAAGCTTCTATGGCTACACCTTC. Protein product: CASSQDLRASFYGYTF.

V and J are TRBV7-2 and TRBJ1-6, with a weak D call TRBD1 (6 bases). Per germline, CDR1 SGHTA and CDR2 FQGNSA. Trimming shortened V by 1 base and J by 10 bases, and 14 bases separated the two germline ends. The length of the CDR3 is 15 residues. DNA for the CDR3: TGTGCCAGCAGCTTAGTACAGGGTGTTGACTCACCCCTCCACTTT. It is translated as CASSLVQGVDSPLHF.

This clonotype was observed many times. The genes are TRBV24-1 and TRBJ2-2; 7 nucleotides agree with TRBD1. The V gene end was trimmed by 9 bases and the J gene end by 1 base; junction bases not matched to a gene: 4. CDR3 length: 14 residues. Germline-derived CDR1 and CDR2 are KGHDR and SFDVKD. In DNA form, the CDR3 reads TGTGCCACCGGGACAGAATTGAACACCGGGGAGCTGTTTTTT. Its translation: CATGTELNTGELFF.

This clonotype was observed a few times. This chain links TRBV6-2 or TRBV6-3 with TRBJ2-7; perhaps TRBD2 as D (7 bases). The V end was cut by 2 bases, the J end by 0 bases, with 17 bases between. The germline V gene has CDR1 MNHEY and CDR2 SVGEGT. The CDR3 sequence is 17 residues long. DNA for the CDR3: TGTGCCAGCAGTTACCCCACAGCGGGACACCTCTCCTACGAGCAGTACTTC. Translating it yields CASSYPTAGHLSYEQYF.